The clone carrying this T cell receptor beta chain was found many times. Its antigen is unidentified. This sample is part of a study of early T cells in non-severe SARS-CoV-2 infection. Study background: Unsorted whole-blood RNA was sequenced in bulk, leaving chains unpaired.

Individual cDNA molecules received unique molecular identifiers. Each CDR3 protein is one row after TCRdb ran MiXCR on the 5' RACE reads. The sample has 100,000 or so distinct CDR3 sequences; 13% are singletons. Germline V lookup: CDR1 LGHNA, CDR2 YNFKEQ. The CDR3 has 15 residues. Unmatched junction bases numbered 5, after V lost 0 bases and J lost 5 bases. Regarding the study as a whole: Lookups in VDJdb leaned toward anti-spike CD8 responses and missed private and CD4 specificities.

Material for sequencing was whole blood. This TCR was sampled from an adult who was a healthcare worker with PCR-confirmed SARS-CoV-2 infection or an uninfected control (not recorded which). The chain recombines TRBV4-2 with TRBJ2-3; 7 bases fit TRBD2. CDR3 in amino acids: CASSQESGEVDTQYF. The CDR3 DNA follows: TGTGCCAGCAGCCAAGAAAGCGGGGAGGTAGATACGCAGTATTTT.